This T cell receptor (beta chain) was captured in a study of beta chain features in type 1 diabetes. On this clone itself: Its specificity is not known.

Germline-derived CDR1 and CDR2 are MNHEY and SMNVEV (reference sequence). This CDR3 is built from 15 residues. V was pared by 5 bases and J by 7 bases, with 20 bases between. The study reverse transcribed the entire isolated RNA, so it sequenced expressed TCRB transcripts. Libraries were prepared by immunoSEQ multiplex PCR; TCRdb keeps only in-frame clonotypes and omits some of them. The sample has 680,000 or so clones, 13% seen once. Points from the study as a whole: Moderate yet significant TCRB CDR3 shortening was seen in Type 1 diabetes patients in all four CD4+ subsets.

The clonotype comes from a man aged 18 to 29 with type 1 diabetes. Source material: naive CD4+ T cells from blood. V usage is TRBV27 and J usage is TRBJ1-1, with D maybe TRBD1 (5 bases). DNA of the CDR3: TGTGCCAGCAGTCCTCAGAAGTGGGGGGTTAATGAAGCTTTCTTT. Translation: CASSPQKWGVNEAFF.